The 15 T cell receptor beta chains below were found in one sample sequenced in a study of T cell responses to AZD1222 COVID-19 vaccine. Clones were read by immunoSEQ multiplex PCR, and TCRdb kept only the in-frame ones, dropping some. The table records 130,000 to 150,000 clones, about nine tenths of them present only once. The input for sequencing was peripheral blood, taken on day 0 of AZD1222 vaccination. The receptor source for this set is an adult in good health.

This chain joins TRBV6-1 and TRBJ1-1; a possible D gene is TRBD1 (6 bases). Looked up from germline, CDR1 is MNHNS and CDR2 is SASEGT. V was clipped by 1 base and J by 0 bases, with 24 bases between them. The CDR3 is 20 amino acids. CDR3 loop: CASSEEDFPDRSSMNTEAFF. CDR3 sequence (DNA): TGTGCCAGCAGTGAAGAAGATTTCCCAGACAGGTCGTCCATGAACACTGAAGCTTTCTTT.

The V gene is TRBV5-1, the J gene TRBJ2-5; 10 bases are a match to TRBD2. CDR1 is SGHRS and CDR2 is YFSETQ in the germline V gene. V was pared by 3 bases and J by 4 bases, with 3 bases of the junction left unmatched. The CDR3 totals 14 residues. The CDR3 is CASSSSGSGETQYF. The CDR3 DNA is TGCGCCAGCAGCTCTAGCGGGAGCGGAGAGACCCAGTACTTC.

V usage is TRBV28 and J usage is TRBJ1-5; unclear D gene. This CDR3 has 13 residues. CDR1 is MDHEN and CDR2 is SYDVKM in the germline V gene. V was cut by 4 bases and J by 10 bases, with 14 bases left in between. The DNA for the CDR3 is TGTGCCAGCAGTTCCCCCCCGATTCGCCCCCAGCATTTT. As protein: CASSSPPIRPQHF.

The chain employs TRBV15 and TRBJ1-1; D not resolved. CDR1 LNHNV and CDR2 YYDKDF come from the germline V gene (reference sequence). The V end lost 4 bases, the J end lost 11 bases, and 20 bases lay between the germline ends. The CDR3 runs to 14 residues. This chain's CDR3 is CATSIYPAQRRAFF. CDR3 sequence (DNA): TGTGCCACCAGCATTTACCCGGCCCAACGTCGGGCTTTCTTT.

J is TRBJ1-6 and V is TRBV4-1, with TRBD1 as a possible D gene (6 bases). V was trimmed by 4 bases and J by 10 bases, leaving 20 bases between them. Germline V gives CDR1 MGHRA, CDR2 YSYEKL. The CDR3 is 16 amino acids. For the CDR3, the DNA is TGCGCCAGCAGCCTAAGAAGGGATAGGGGGGGATCACCCCTCCACTTT. It encodes CASSLRRDRGGSPLHF.

This chain uses TRBV2 with TRBJ2-2, with D unclear. This CDR3 is built from 14 residues. Germline values: CDR1 SNHLY, CDR2 FYNNEI. V gave up 4 bases and J gave up 4 bases, with 10 bases separating them. The CDR3 DNA follows: TGTGCCAGCAGTGCAACGGCTACCACCGGGGAGCTGTTTTTT. Its protein product is CASSATATTGELFF.

The genes are TRBV27 and TRBJ1-1; D is undetermined. This CDR3 is 13 amino acids long. CDR1 is MNHEY and CDR2 is SMNVEV in the germline V gene (reference sequence). V dropped 5 bases and J dropped 11 bases, with 18 bases sitting between them. CDR3 region: CASSALGRSGAFF. CDR3 bases: TGTGCCAGCAGTGCCTTGGGAAGGAGCGGGGCTTTCTTT.

The rearrangement uses TRBV12-5 and TRBJ2-3; no definite D call. Trimming left V 7 bases short and J 0 bases short, with 8 bases between. The germline V gene has CDR1 LGHNT and CDR2 FRNRAP. The CDR3 consists of 13 residues. The CDR3 spells CASAKGSTDTQYF. In nucleotides, the CDR3 is TGTGCTAGTGCCAAGGGTAGCACAGATACGCAGTATTTT.

The genes are TRBV20-1 and TRBJ1-6; TRBD1 aligns across 8 bases. The CDR3 extends over 15 amino acids. Germline CDR1 reads DFQATT; CDR2 reads SNEGSKA (reference sequence). V was clipped by 3 bases and J by 7 bases; unmatched bases: 8. CDR3 coding DNA: TGCAGTGCTAGTAGACAGGGGAGGTTCAATTCACCCCTCCACTTT. Translating it yields CSASRQGRFNSPLHF.

This sequence joins TRBV19 and TRBJ1-1, with D unclear. The germline V and J ends were trimmed by 5 bases and 1 base, with 8 bases remaining between them. The CDR3 contains 13 residues. Germline CDR1 and CDR2: LNHDA and SQIVND (reference sequence). The CDR3: CASSAARNTEAFF. The CDR3 nucleotides are TGTGCCAGTAGTGCAGCACGGAACACTGAAGCTTTCTTT. Using reference TRBV19 and TRBJ1-1 for the parts outside the CDR3, the full variable domain is DGGITQSPKYLFRKEGQNVTLSCEQNLNHDAMYWYRQDPGQGLRLIYYSQIVNDFQKGDIAEGYSVSREKKESFPLTVTSAQKNPTAFYLCASSAARNTEAFFGQGTRLTVV.

The J gene is TRBJ2-5, the V gene TRBV20-1, with D unresolved. The CDR3 is made up of 11 amino acids. Germline CDR1 and CDR2: DFQATT and SNEGSKA (reference sequence). V lost 1 base and J lost 4, with 4 bases in between. CDR3 bases: TGCAGTGCTAGAGGGGGAGAGACCCAGTACTTC. This encodes CSARGGETQYF.

The chain couples TRBV6-5 to TRBJ2-1; D may be TRBD2 (5 bases). CDR3 size: 15 residues. In germline, CDR1 is MNHEY, CDR2 SVGAGI. The V end was cut by 9 bases, the J end by 0 bases, with 15 bases between. CDR3 in DNA: TGTGCCAGTACCCGGACTTTTAGCTCCTACAATGAGCAGTTCTTC. It specifies CASTRTFSSYNEQFF.

The rearrangement links TRBV7-2 to TRBJ2-6; either TRBD1 or TRBD2 may supply D (6 bases each). This CDR3 spans 18 amino acids. The V gene lost 4 bases and the J gene lost 0 bases, with 16 bases spanning the gap. The germline V gene has CDR1 SGHTA and CDR2 FQGNSA. CDR3 sequence (DNA): TGTGCCAGCAGCTCTAGACAGGTGGGGGGCTCTGGGGCCAACGTCCTGACTTTC. Translated, it gives CASSSRQVGGSGANVLTF.

This clone occurred once. V and J are TRBV28 and TRBJ2-7; possible D gene TRBD1, 6 bases. Germline CDR1 MDHEN, CDR2 SYDVKM. V lost 5 bases to trimming and J lost 2 bases, with 10 bases between them. The CDR3 loop spans 13 amino acids. The CDR3 sequence is CASSEQGTYEQYF. The CDR3 nucleotides read TGTGCCAGCAGTGAACAGGGTACCTACGAGCAGTACTTC.

This chain uses TRBV7-2 with TRBJ2-7; 9 nucleotides align to TRBD2. This CDR3 region has 17 residues. V gave up 5 bases and J gave up 0 bases; unmatched junction bases: 11. The germline V gene encodes CDR1 SGHTA and CDR2 FQGNSA. The CDR3 spells CASSHSVLAGRSYEQYF. The CDR3, as DNA: TGTGCCAGCAGCCACTCTGTCCTAGCGGGGCGCTCCTACGAGCAGTACTTC.